This T cell receptor beta chain emerged from a study of cytomegalovirus exposure and HLA in healthy donors. CDR1 LNHDA and CDR2 SQIVND come from the germline V gene (reference sequence). The CDR3 totals 14 residues. Trimming cost V 8 bases and J 2 bases, with 13 bases left between them. The study ran its PCR with 60 Vbeta and 13 Jbeta primers. Sequencing used immunoSEQ multiplex PCR; TCRdb keeps in-frame clones, though not all of them. The top ten hold around 2.4% of the sample, which has over 130,000 clones, around 81% seen once. The sequencing sample was made of PBMCs. This chain joins TRBV19 and TRBJ1-5, with a weak D call TRBD1 (5 bases). This TCR was sampled from a middle-aged man in good health and CMV-seronegative. The CDR3 protein is CASGRGRGNQPQHF. In DNA form, the CDR3 reads TGTGCCAGTGGAAGGGGTCGAGGCAATCAGCCCCAGCATTTT.